At least ten counts were recorded for the clone carrying this T cell receptor (beta chain). The antigen is undetermined. TCRdb itself ran the 5' RACE reads through MiXCR, one entry per CDR3 protein. The sample has about 92,000 distinct CDR3 sequences; over 9.5% are singletons. This record belongs to a study of spatial heterogeneity in lung cancer. General study points: Relative to follow-up, resection was when ubiquitous expanded tumor TCRs appeared more in blood.

Stated time point: sample taken at primary tumor resection. The source was PBMCs, collected at surgery. This clonotype was obtained from a male donor with early-stage non-small cell lung cancer.

CDR3 sequence: CASSLTPGTGMNTEAFF. The DNA for the CDR3 is TGTGCCAGCAGCCTAACCCCCGGGACAGGGATGAACACTGAAGCTTTCTTT. V gene TRBV28 combines with J gene TRBJ1-1, with 9 bases that match TRBD1. Per the germline V gene, CDR1 is MDHEN and CDR2 is SYDVKM. The J segment lost 0 bases and the V segment lost 6 bases, leaving 11 bases of the junction unmatched. The length of the CDR3 is 17 residues.